The sequence of this T cell receptor beta chain was determined in a study of blood T cell repertoires in COVID-19. Study at large: Researchers got acute and convalescent COVID-19 samples from the United States, Italy and Spain. T cells, B-cell-depleted T cells, or PBMCs provided the cDNA or gDNA that served as material.

Source study methods: The authors estimated nucleated cell counts from reference gene primer amplification. Using immunoSEQ multiplex PCR, the repertoire was profiled, and TCRdb retains in-frame clones only, with some absent. V, J and clone size were drawn from that table, and D and trimming were deduced from the DNA. This sample has just over 250,000 clones, with about 86% found just once. The TCR originated in a man between 25 and 39 years old with acute COVID-19. The source material was PBMCs or T cells enriched from blood (not recorded which).

CDR3 region: CATSTSGRGPTDTQYF. The CDR3 DNA follows: TGTGCCACCAGCACCAGTGGAAGGGGGCCCACAGATACGCAGTATTTT. J is TRBJ2-3 and V is TRBV15; 7 bases agree with TRBD1. V shed 4 bases, J shed 2 bases, and the junction held 9 bases outside the gene matches. The CDR3 contains 16 residues. Germline CDR1 LNHNV, CDR2 YYDKDF (reference sequence). The entire variable domain, with the rest obtained from reference TRBV15 and TRBJ2-3, is as follows: DAMVIQNPRYQVTQFGKPVTLSCSQTLNHNVMYWYQQKSSQAPKLLFHYYDKDFNNEADTPDNFQSRRPNTSFCFLDIRSPGLGDTAMYLCATSTSGRGPTDTQYFGPGTRLTVL.